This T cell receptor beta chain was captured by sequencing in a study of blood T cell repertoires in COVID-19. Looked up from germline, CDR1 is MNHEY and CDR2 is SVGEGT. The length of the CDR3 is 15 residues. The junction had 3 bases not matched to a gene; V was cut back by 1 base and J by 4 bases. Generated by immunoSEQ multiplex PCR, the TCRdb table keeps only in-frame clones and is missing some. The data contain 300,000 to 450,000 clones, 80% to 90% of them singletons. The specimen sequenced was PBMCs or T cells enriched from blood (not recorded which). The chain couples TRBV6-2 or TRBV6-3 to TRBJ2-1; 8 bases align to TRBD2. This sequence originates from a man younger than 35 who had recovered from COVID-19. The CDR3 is CASSYWLAGYNEQFF. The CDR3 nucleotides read TGTGCCAGCAGTTACTGGCTAGCGGGTTACAATGAGCAGTTCTTC.